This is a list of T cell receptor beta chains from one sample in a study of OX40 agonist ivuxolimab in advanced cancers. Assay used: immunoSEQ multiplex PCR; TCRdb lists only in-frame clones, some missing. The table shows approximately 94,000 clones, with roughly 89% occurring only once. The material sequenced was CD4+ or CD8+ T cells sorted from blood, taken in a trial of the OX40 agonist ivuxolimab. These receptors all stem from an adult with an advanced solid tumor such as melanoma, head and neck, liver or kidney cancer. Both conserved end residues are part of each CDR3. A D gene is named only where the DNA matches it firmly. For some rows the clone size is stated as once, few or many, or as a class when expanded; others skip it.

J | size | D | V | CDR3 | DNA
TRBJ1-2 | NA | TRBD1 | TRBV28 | CASSIGQASVDGYTF | TGTGCCAGCAGTATCGGACAGGCGTCTGTGGATGGCTACACCTTC
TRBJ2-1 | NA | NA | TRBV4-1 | CASSQNRPFVKRSEQFF | TGCGCCAGCAGCCAAAACCGACCCTTCGTGAAACGGTCAGAGCAGTTCTTC
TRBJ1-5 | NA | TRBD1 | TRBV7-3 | CASSLTQTGPNPKVKPQHF | TGTGCCAGCAGCTTAACCCAGACAGGGCCTAATCCCAAAGTGAAGCCCCAGCATTTT
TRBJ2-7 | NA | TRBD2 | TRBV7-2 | CASSPRGLGYDEQYF | TGTGCCAGCAGCCCTAGGGGACTAGGGTACGACGAGCAGTACTTC
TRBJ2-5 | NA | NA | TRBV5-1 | CASSFEGGTEETQYF | TGCGCCAGCAGCTTCGAGGGGGGGACCGAGGAGACCCAGTACTTC
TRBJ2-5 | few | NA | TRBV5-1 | CASIQHETQYF | TGCGCCAGCATCCAGCATGAGACCCAGTACTTC
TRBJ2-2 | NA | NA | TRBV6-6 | CASSYQLAVTGELFF | TGTGCCAGCAGTTATCAACTAGCCGTCACCGGGGAGCTGTTTTTT
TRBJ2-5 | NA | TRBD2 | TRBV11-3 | CASSSSPLAGGGGTQYF | TGTGCCAGCAGCTCATCCCCACTAGCGGGAGGAGGGGGGACCCAGTACTTC
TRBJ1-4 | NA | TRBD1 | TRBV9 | CASSFLGTGATNEKLFF | TGTGCCAGCAGCTTCCTAGGGACAGGCGCAACTAATGAAAAACTGTTTTTT
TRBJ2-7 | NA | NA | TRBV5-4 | CASSTGTSSYEQYF | TGTGCCAGCAGCACCGGGACGTCCTCCTACGAGCAGTACTTC
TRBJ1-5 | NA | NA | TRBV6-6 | CASSAENQPQHF | TGTGCCAGCAGTGCAGAAAATCAGCCCCAGCATTTT